The rows below give T cell receptor beta chains drawn from one sample of a study of cytomegalovirus exposure and HLA in healthy donors. Generated by immunoSEQ multiplex PCR, the TCRdb table keeps only in-frame clones and is missing some. The sample holds 150,000 to 200,000 clones, around nine tenths seen once. Sequencing used PBMCs. Receptor source: a man between 18 and 29 years old in good health and CMV-seropositive. The conserved cysteine and the conserved F or W are not part of the CDR3 here. A D gene is named only where the DNA matches it firmly.

CDR3 protein	J gene	D gene	V gene
ASSPGLAGYEQY	TRBJ2-7	TRBD2	TRBV5-1
ASSVRGSGTDTQY	TRBJ2-3	.	TRBV9
ASSLGQGKGF	TRBJ2-7	TRBD1	TRBV5-6
ASSLLWEAVDEQY	TRBJ2-7	.	TRBV27
ASTSVESSYEQY	TRBJ2-7	TRBD2	TRBV28
ASSRGRETQY	TRBJ2-5	.	TRBV28
ASSSGTGLSTGELF	TRBJ2-2	TRBD1	TRBV5-1
ASSQDRGGYYGYT	TRBJ1-2	.	TRBV4-3
ASSRPGVGAGELF	TRBJ2-2	.	TRBV13
ASSQGTGSGETQY	TRBJ2-5	TRBD1	TRBV4-3
ASSLVSRSTIY	TRBJ1-3	.	TRBV5-1
ASSLETSGRVGQF	TRBJ2-1	TRBD2	TRBV28
ASTSLVDTEAF	TRBJ1-1	.	TRBV28
ASSLFGEVRDEQY	TRBJ2-7	.	TRBV27
ASSQEVVGTGAIQPQH	TRBJ1-5	TRBD1	TRBV4-3
SASSYNEQF	TRBJ2-1	.	TRBV20-1
ASTAPGLRSSGANVLT	TRBJ2-6	.	TRBV19
TSSQPRSYNEQF	TRBJ2-1	.	TRBV1
ASSVTGRNNEQF	TRBJ2-1	.	TRBV9
ASSQQRLPTQY	TRBJ2-3	.	TRBV13
ASSQDRGTGELF	TRBJ2-2	.	TRBV4-2
ATNTGTSGTYEQY	TRBJ2-7	TRBD2	TRBV19
ASSPGLGPDEQY	TRBJ2-7	.	TRBV4-2
ASSVGSGEQF	TRBJ2-1	.	TRBV25-1
ASSGVSGTIY	TRBJ1-3	.	TRBV9
ASSEAIAGGRTDTQY	TRBJ2-3	TRBD2	TRBV6-1
ASSYPGQGGNEQY	TRBJ2-7	TRBD1	TRBV6-5
ASTGTGDGNEKLF	TRBJ1-4	TRBD1	TRBV6-5
ASSVGANTEAF	TRBJ1-1	.	TRBV9
ASSLDTGGGYYEQY	TRBJ2-7	TRBD2	TRBV7-9
ASSLYARDNEQF	TRBJ2-1	.	TRBV27
ASSQELRTSGRETQY	TRBJ2-5	TRBD2	TRBV4-3
ASSQLAGGPNEQF	TRBJ2-1	TRBD2	TRBV4-3
ASSLVDSTIREQY	TRBJ2-7	.	TRBV7-2
ASLHQYEQY	TRBJ2-7	.	TRBV6-5
ASSLQGRDLTGYT	TRBJ1-2	.	TRBV7-9
ASSPLGVPPGYT	TRBJ1-2	.	TRBV9
ATTPSGGSETQY	TRBJ2-5	TRBD2	TRBV15
SVERPGLDLEAF	TRBJ1-1	.	TRBV29-1
ASSPLAEDTDTQY	TRBJ2-3	TRBD2	TRBV28
ASSLRQGLGELF	TRBJ2-2	TRBD1	TRBV5-6